The 4 T cell receptor beta chains below come from one sample, sequenced in a study of blood T cell repertoires in COVID-19. Sequencing was performed with immunoSEQ multiplex PCR; in TCRdb, only in-frame clones are kept and a portion is missing. The sample lists some 200,000 clones, about 85% occurring once. The sequenced sample was peripheral blood. Receptors originate from a woman over 75 in a cohort sampled during active or convalescent COVID-19.

This sequence joins TRBV6-6 and TRBJ2-1, with 13 nucleotides matching TRBD2. The germline V gene has CDR1 MNHNY and CDR2 SVGAGI (reference sequence). The trim removed 4 bases at V and 8 bases at J, leaving 5 bases unmatched. CDR3 length: 15 amino acids. CDR3 nucleotides: TGTGCCAGCAGTTCACTAGCGGGAGGGGGCGATGAGCAGTTCTTC. The encoded protein is CASSSLAGGGDEQFF.

The V call is TRBV11-3, the J call TRBJ2-5; 7 nucleotides match TRBD1. V was pared by 5 bases and J by 5 bases, with 8 bases of the junction left unmatched. The V gene's germline CDR1 is SGHNT and CDR2 YENEEA. The CDR3 consists of 14 residues. The CDR3 region is CASSPTTGSETQYF. CDR3 nucleotides: TGTGCCAGCAGCCCTACGACAGGGTCGGAGACCCAGTACTTC.

The chain has TRBV7-9 and TRBJ1-3, with D possibly TRBD1 on 5 matching bases. Deletions cut 4 bases from V and 0 bases from J, with 10 bases between. Per germline, CDR1 SEHNR and CDR2 FQNEAQ (reference sequence). The CDR3 totals 15 residues. CDR3 sequence (DNA): TGTGCCAGCAGCTCAGCGGGGGGCTCTGGAAACACCATATATTTT. Residues: CASSSAGGSGNTIYF.

The CDR3, as DNA: TGTGCCAGCAGCTCCCCGGGACAGAACTACGAGCAGTACGTC. Protein product: CASSSPGQNYEQYV. The genes are TRBV5-5 and TRBJ2-7; 7 bases map to TRBD1. CDR1 is SGHKS and CDR2 is YYEKEE in the germline V gene (reference sequence). The CDR3 consists of 14 residues. The junction had 6 bases not matched to a gene; V was cut back by 3 bases and J by 3 bases.